Listed below are T cell receptor beta chains from one sample, sequenced in a study of T cells in Graves' hyperthyroidism and ophthalmopathy. MiXCR, applied by TCRdb to the multiplex PCR reads, yields one record per CDR3 protein. The sample contains 330,000 or so distinct CDR3 sequences, roughly 18% of which appear only once. Sequenced input: blood. The source of these receptors is a man aged 45-60 years with Graves' ophthalmopathy. CDR3s include the opening cysteine and the closing phenylalanine or tryptophan. A D gene is named only where the DNA matches it firmly. For some rows the clone size is stated as once, few or many, or as a class when expanded; others skip it.

V	J	D	size	length	CDR3	DNA
TRBV2	TRBJ1-2	NA	few	15	CASSARQEFSYGYTF	TGTGCCAGCAGTGCCCGACAGGAATTCTCCTATGGCTACACCTTC
TRBV5-6	TRBJ2-1	TRBD2	NA	16	CASSLRAGVRYNEQFF	TGTGCCAGCAGCTTAAGAGCGGGAGTGCGCTACAATGAGCAGTTCTTC
TRBV18	TRBJ2-7	NA	many	14	CASSPPLLPYEQYF	TGTGCCAGCTCACCACCGTTACTTCCCTACGAGCAGTACTTC
TRBV30	TRBJ2-7	NA	many	11	CAWSVSNRPYF	TGTGCCTGGAGTGTTTCGAACAGGCCGTACTTC
TRBV28	TRBJ1-1	TRBD1	many	14	CASSPQTGGTEAFF	TGTGCCAGCAGTCCTCAGACAGGGGGCACTGAAGCTTTCTTT
TRBV10-3	TRBJ1-6	NA	once	18	CASSSDSLASSYNSPLHF	TGTGCCAGCAGTTCGGACAGTCTCGCCAGCTCCTATAATTCACCCCTCCACTTT
TRBV6-4	TRBJ2-3	TRBD2	NA	14	CASSAAGEGDTQYF	TGTGCCAGCAGTGCAGCGGGAGAAGGAGATACGCAGTATTTT
TRBV4-1	TRBJ1-5	NA	NA	13	CASSQDDSFPQHF	TGCGCCAGCAGCCAGGATGACTCGTTTCCCCAGCATTTT
TRBV27	TRBJ2-7	TRBD1	many	15	CASSPRQGATYEQYF	TGTGCCAGCAGTCCCCGACAGGGGGCGACCTACGAGCAGTACTTC
TRBV6-1	TRBJ1-5	NA	many	15	CASSRQDLSNQPQHF	TGTGCCAGCAGTCGACAGGACCTTAGCAATCAGCCCCAGCATTTT
TRBV28	TRBJ2-7	TRBD2	many	14	CASRPGTSGYEQYF	TGTGCCAGCAGACCCGGGACTAGCGGGTACGAGCAGTACTTC
TRBV5-5	TRBJ1-1	NA	many	13	CASSSGPDTEAFF	TGTGCCAGCAGCTCTGGGCCAGACACTGAAGCTTTCTTT
TRBV6-1	TRBJ1-5	TRBD1	few	13	CASRSDRAQPQHF	TGTGCCAGCAGATCGGACAGGGCTCAGCCCCAGCATTTT
TRBV7-3	TRBJ2-2	NA	few	13	CASSPGVTGELFF	TGTGCCAGCAGCCCAGGGGTTACCGGGGAGCTGTTTTTT
TRBV28	TRBJ2-2	TRBD2	many	15	CASSLAGGSTGELFF	TGTGCCAGCAGTTTAGCGGGAGGGAGCACCGGGGAGCTGTTTTTT
TRBV11-2	TRBJ1-2	NA	NA	16	CASSLTPRVGESGYTF	TGTGCCAGCAGCTTAACTCCGCGAGTGGGGGAAAGTGGCTACACCTTC
TRBV4-1	TRBJ2-1	TRBD2	NA	16	CASSRDGTSGVNEQFF	TGCGCCAGCAGCAGGGACGGGACTAGCGGGGTCAATGAGCAGTTCTTC
TRBV6-1	TRBJ1-1	TRBD1	NA	14	CASINGQGVAEAFF	TGTGCCAGCATCAATGGACAGGGTGTCGCTGAAGCTTTCTTT
TRBV29-1	TRBJ2-7	TRBD1	few	11	CSVDRGYEQYF	TGCAGCGTAGACAGGGGTTACGAGCAGTACTTC
TRBV24-1	TRBJ2-5	NA	NA	14	CATSDVGSEETQYF	TGTGCCACCAGTGATGTCGGGAGCGAAGAGACCCAGTACTTC
TRBV10-3	TRBJ2-5	NA	few	14	CAISESKAPETQYF	TGTGCCATCAGTGAGTCGAAAGCCCCAGAGACCCAGTACTTC
TRBV6-1	TRBJ1-4	TRBD1	NA	15	CASSRTGLGDEKLFF	TGTGCCAGCAGCCGGACAGGCCTAGGGGATGAAAAACTGTTTTTT
TRBV28	TRBJ2-5	NA	NA	13	CASTGTFEETQYF	TGTGCCAGCACCGGGACTTTCGAAGAGACCCAGTACTTC
TRBV5-1	TRBJ1-1	NA	few	14	CASRSGTLNTEAFF	TGCGCCAGCAGATCGGGGACATTGAACACTGAAGCTTTCTTT
TRBV10-2	TRBJ2-1	NA	NA	13	CASSDAGTGEQFF	TGCGCCAGCAGTGATGCAGGGACGGGTGAGCAGTTCTTC
TRBV28	TRBJ2-2	NA	NA	13	CASSLSAAGELFF	TGTGCCAGCAGTTTAAGTGCAGCCGGGGAGCTGTTTTTT
TRBV20-1	TRBJ2-7	NA	NA	13	CSALRGAAGEQYF	TGCAGTGCTTTGAGAGGGGCGGCAGGGGAGCAGTACTTC
TRBV11-2	TRBJ2-7	NA	many	13	CASSLVSSYEQYF	TGTGCCAGCAGCTTAGTCAGCAGTTACGAGCAGTACTTC
TRBV6-1	TRBJ1-2	NA	NA	13	CASGAGWDYGYTF	TGTGCCAGCGGGGCAGGGTGGGACTATGGCTACACCTTC
TRBV6-1	TRBJ2-5	NA	many	15	CASSDWTNDWETQYF	TGTGCCAGCAGTGATTGGACTAACGATTGGGAGACCCAGTACTTC
TRBV2	TRBJ2-3	TRBD2	NA	17	CASSGSRGRAGPDTQYF	TGTGCCAGCAGCGGGTCTCGCGGGAGGGCCGGGCCAGATACGCAGTATTTT
TRBV15	TRBJ2-7	TRBD1	NA	16	CATSRATGGAPYEQYF	TGTGCCACCAGCAGAGCCACAGGGGGCGCACCCTACGAGCAGTACTTC
TRBV7-8	TRBJ1-5	NA	NA	15	CASSLGTRGNQPQHF	TGTGCCAGCAGCTTAGGGACCAGGGGAAATCAGCCCCAGCATTTT
TRBV4-1	TRBJ2-3	TRBD2	NA	16	CASSPGGESVLDTQYF	TGCGCCAGCAGCCCGGGAGGGGAGTCAGTCTTGGATACGCAGTATTTT
TRBV7-9	TRBJ1-6	NA	NA	16	CASSSRPGHNNSPLHF	TGTGCCAGCAGTAGTAGGCCGGGACATAATAATTCACCCCTCCACTTT
TRBV9	TRBJ2-3	TRBD1	NA	16	CASSRRRQGATDTQYF	TGTGCCAGCAGCAGGCGCCGACAGGGGGCAACAGATACGCAGTATTTT
TRBV11-2	TRBJ1-2	TRBD1	many	15	CASSFFGTGEDGYTF	TGTGCCAGCAGTTTCTTTGGTACAGGGGAGGATGGCTACACCTTC
TRBV10-2	TRBJ2-7	TRBD1	NA	13	CASRGGQAYEQYF	TGCGCCAGCAGAGGAGGACAGGCCTACGAGCAGTACTTC
TRBV20-1	TRBJ2-7	NA	many	15	CSARPRLLFNDEQYF	TGCAGTGCTAGGCCCAGACTTCTCTTTAACGACGAGCAGTACTTC
TRBV20-1	TRBJ2-1	TRBD2	many	13	CSARASGRGEQFF	TGCAGTGCTAGGGCTAGCGGGAGGGGTGAGCAGTTCTTC
TRBV3-1	TRBJ1-1	NA	many	12	CASSHGNTEAFF	TGTGCCAGCAGCCATGGGAACACTGAAGCTTTCTTT
TRBV9	TRBJ2-2	TRBD2	many	15	CASSVATGGAGELFF	TGTGCCAGCAGCGTAGCTACGGGGGGGGCCGGGGAGCTGTTTTTT
TRBV12-3/TRBV12-4	TRBJ2-7	NA	NA	12	CASSWTGSEQYF	TGTGCCAGCAGTTGGACGGGATCCGAGCAGTACTTC